This T cell receptor (beta chain) was sequenced in a study of OX40 agonist ivuxolimab in advanced cancers. Sequencing was performed with immunoSEQ multiplex PCR; in TCRdb, only in-frame clones are kept and a portion is missing. Altogether some 87,000 clones are present, about 93% being singletons, with the ten largest covering about 0.45%. Germline CDR1 and CDR2: ENHRY and SYGVKD. CDR3 size: 15 residues. Trimming took 10 bases from V and 4 from J; bases not matched to a gene: 11. V is TRBV10-3 and J is TRBJ2-1; 9 nucleotides line up with TRBD1. Sequences were derived from CD4+ or CD8+ T cells sorted from blood, sampled in a trial of the OX40 agonist ivuxolimab. This TCR derives from an adult with an advanced solid tumor such as melanoma, head and neck, liver or kidney cancer. The CDR3 loop is CATETGGPLYNEQFF. In DNA, the CDR3 is TGTGCCACCGAGACAGGGGGACCCCTGTACAATGAGCAGTTCTTC.